These T cell receptor beta chains were read from a single sample in a study of molecular identifiers for immune sequencing clone quantification. MiXCR, applied by TCRdb to the PCR reads, yields one record per CDR3 protein. The table records about half a million distinct CDR3 sequences, about 21% of them present only once. Sequenced input: naive CD8+ T cells from blood, with Jurkat cell RNA spiked in. The receptors stem from a human donor in good health. Some libraries in this study had Jurkat cell RNA spiked in. CDR3s include the opening cysteine and the closing phenylalanine or tryptophan. A D gene is named only where the DNA matches it firmly.

D	J	V	CDR3
NA	TRBJ1-1	TRBV2	CASSEPPYGKDTEAFF
NA	TRBJ1-4	TRBV19	CASSGYEDEKLFF
TRBD1	TRBJ1-4	TRBV7-9	CASSVDRSNEKLFF
NA	TRBJ1-1	TRBV4-1	CASSHYLESGVTEAFF
TRBD2	TRBJ2-1	TRBV5-4	CASSGGDQTGEQFF
TRBD2	TRBJ2-3	TRBV10-2	CASRGLAGDTQYF
NA	TRBJ2-7	TRBV14	CASSQDWAPGTLSYEQYF
TRBD1	TRBJ2-7	TRBV12-3/TRBV12-4	CASSPQGAEQYF
TRBD1	TRBJ2-5	TRBV11-2	CASSQGASQEIQYF
NA	TRBJ1-1	TRBV12-3/TRBV12-4	CASSLGGGRTEAFF
TRBD2	TRBJ2-1	TRBV7-3	CASSLRSGVQFF
TRBD1	TRBJ2-7	TRBV5-4	CASSWTTGGEQYF
TRBD1	TRBJ2-7	TRBV20-1	CSATYREGAYEQYF
NA	TRBJ2-5	TRBV27	CAGSFRGLQETQYF
TRBD2	TRBJ2-1	TRBV7-9	CASSHSGSNYNEQFF
NA	TRBJ1-5	TRBV21-1	CASSPHRAGDYSNQPQHF
NA	TRBJ1-1	TRBV7-6	CASSLGDGPEAFF
TRBD1	TRBJ2-7	TRBV27	CASTGQGQEQYF
TRBD2	TRBJ2-7	TRBV7-6	CASSKMPSGNYEQYF
NA	TRBJ1-1	TRBV13	CASSQSIGNTEAFF
TRBD2	TRBJ2-5	TRBV11-2	CASSHASGSLETQYF
NA	TRBJ2-1	TRBV11-2	CASSFSYNEQFF
NA	TRBJ2-7	TRBV5-3	CASSSRDIGDYEQYF
NA	TRBJ1-4	TRBV4-1	CASSQEPPAATNEKLFF
TRBD2	TRBJ2-1	TRBV7-3	CASSLVAGAHNEQFF
NA	TRBJ1-1	TRBV6-1	CASSEGQILAFF
NA	TRBJ1-4	TRBV15	CATSSLAIGNEELFF
NA	TRBJ1-6	TRBV19	CASSPERNSPLHF
NA	TRBJ2-7	TRBV29-1	CSVLGDSISEQYF
TRBD2	TRBJ2-7	TRBV20-1	CSARDFSGTSTGEQYF
NA	TRBJ2-3	TRBV11-2	CASSRGEGGRTDTQYF
NA	TRBJ2-7	TRBV5-1	CASSLGVLNYEQYF
NA	TRBJ2-3	TRBV6-6	CASSYYGTHTDTQYF
NA	TRBJ2-7	TRBV14	CASSLIGVEQYF
NA	TRBJ1-1	TRBV19	CASKADVTEAFF
TRBD2	TRBJ2-5	TRBV7-9	CASTVIPGPSGRVETQYF
NA	TRBJ1-1	TRBV6-2/TRBV6-3	CASSYSTVMNTEAFF
NA	TRBJ1-2	TRBV4-3	CASGQDFRPGHYGYTF
NA	TRBJ2-1	TRBV20-1	CSARVREEFNEQFF
NA	TRBJ2-5	TRBV12-3/TRBV12-4	CASSHYTSQETQYF
TRBD1	TRBJ1-2	TRBV9	CASSPRSGGKYGYTF
TRBD2	TRBJ2-7	TRBV20-1	CSARGGLVYEQYF
NA	TRBJ1-5	TRBV5-3	CASSGDGSNQPQHF
NA	TRBJ2-3	TRBV6-1	CASSESRRTGDTQYF
NA	TRBJ1-2	TRBV15	CATSRDNRGPYGYTF
NA	TRBJ2-7	TRBV6-2/TRBV6-3	CASSYGIEQCF
NA	TRBJ2-7	TRBV4-2	CASSQGAYYEQYF
TRBD1	TRBJ1-2	TRBV4-1	CASSQIGQGGYGYTF
NA	TRBJ2-7	TRBV14	CASSQDLGQGNYYEQYF
TRBD1	TRBJ2-7	TRBV19	CASSSRDRDPYEQYF
TRBD1	TRBJ1-5	TRBV7-9	CASSPPGGSNQPQHF